A selection of T cell receptor beta chains follows, all from one sample in a study of blood T cells in healthy people across ages. TCRdb re-called the 5' RACE reads through MiXCR, storing one row per CDR3 protein. The sample carries about 730,000 distinct CDR3 sequences, around 46% recorded once. Sequenced material: blood. Receptors originate from a woman aged 55-69 years in good health. CDR3s include the opening cysteine and the closing phenylalanine or tryptophan. The D gene is left open where the match is weak. Size tells how often a clone was seen (once, few, many) or the class of an expanded clone, and some rows leave it out.

CDR3nt	CDR3aa	j_gene	d_gene	len	v_gene	abundance
TGTGCCACCCGAGAAACCGGGCACAACACTGAAGCTTTCTTT	CATRETGHNTEAFF	TRBJ1-1	-	14	TRBV24-1	-
TGTGCCAGCAGTGAAGCTGGTGATGAGCAGTTCTTC	CASSEAGDEQFF	TRBJ2-1	-	12	TRBV25-1	few
TGTGCCAGCAGCCTATCGCTTTCCGGTAATAGCAATCAGCCCCAGCATTTT	CASSLSLSGNSNQPQHF	TRBJ1-5	-	17	TRBV4-2	few
TGTGCCATCAGTGAGTCGAACCAGGGACAGCAAGAGACCCAGTTCTTC	CAISESNQGQQETQFF	TRBJ2-1	TRBD1	16	TRBV10-3	-
TGTGCCAGAGCTCCCAGGGGCGAGGTTGGGGGCTACACCTTC	CARAPRGEVGGYTF	TRBJ1-2	-	14	TRBV7-2	-
TGCGCCAGCAGCTCCTTCTCCCAGAGCTCCTACAATGAGCAGTTCTTC	CASSSFSQSSYNEQFF	TRBJ2-1	-	16	TRBV5-1	-
TGTGCCAGCAGCCCGGACAGGGGTGGCATTCAGTACTTC	CASSPDRGGIQYF	TRBJ2-4	TRBD1	13	TRBV11-1	-
TGCGCCAGCAGCCATCTCAGGGGGAGGGATGGCTACACCTTC	CASSHLRGRDGYTF	TRBJ1-2	TRBD1	14	TRBV4-3	few
TGCAGTGCTAGAGATGGTCGGGGGACCTACGAGCAGTACTTC	CSARDGRGTYEQYF	TRBJ2-7	-	14	TRBV20-1	few
TGCAGTGCGGCAGGAGGCTACGAGCAGTACTTC	CSAAGGYEQYF	TRBJ2-7	-	11	TRBV20-1	-
TGTGCCAGCAGCCAATCACGGGGGAACACTTACAATGAGCAGTTCTTC	CASSQSRGNTYNEQFF	TRBJ2-1	-	16	TRBV14	-
TGCAGCGTTGAGGGGAATAATGAGCAGTTCTTC	CSVEGNNEQFF	TRBJ2-1	-	11	TRBV29-1	few
TGTGCCAGCAGCTCAATCAGGGAGACCCAGTACTTC	CASSSIRETQYF	TRBJ2-5	-	12	TRBV7-2	many
TGCAGCGTTGAAGACATCCGTCCCGAGACACTAAAGGGCTACACCTTC	CSVEDIRPETLKGYTF	TRBJ1-2	-	16	TRBV29-1	many
TGTGCCAGCAGCTTAGTGGCGGGGGGGGACAATGAGCAGTTCTTC	CASSLVAGGDNEQFF	TRBJ2-1	TRBD2	15	TRBV11-2	many
TGTGCCAGCAGCTTAGGGCCGGAAGCCAATGAGCAGTTCTTC	CASSLGPEANEQFF	TRBJ2-1	-	14	TRBV11-3	-
TGTGCCAGCACCCTATGGAGGGGGATGAGGGATACGCAGTATTTT	CASTLWRGMRDTQYF	TRBJ2-3	-	15	TRBV28	-
TGTGCCACCTGCAGAGATCAGGGTAGCGGGTTACAAGAGACCCAGTACTTC	CATCRDQGSGLQETQYF	TRBJ2-5	TRBD2	17	TRBV15	-
TGTGCCAGCAGCGTAGGAGTCCCAGGGACCTACGAGCAGTACTTC	CASSVGVPGTYEQYF	TRBJ2-7	-	15	TRBV9	-
TGTGCCAGCAGCCGCCCGGCCGGGACAGGGTTCGGAAATGAAAAACTGTTTTTT	CASSRPAGTGFGNEKLFF	TRBJ1-4	TRBD1	18	TRBV7-2	few
TGTGCCAGCAGTGAAGCCGGGACAGGGAACGAAAAACTGTTTTTT	CASSEAGTGNEKLFF	TRBJ1-4	TRBD1	15	TRBV2	-
TGTGCCATCAGTGAGCGCGGGACTAGCACAGATACGCAGTATTTT	CAISERGTSTDTQYF	TRBJ2-3	-	15	TRBV10-3	few
TGTGCCAGTAGTCGTCGGGGGACAGGAGCCGAGCAGTACTTC	CASSRRGTGAEQYF	TRBJ2-7	TRBD1	14	TRBV12-3/TRBV12-4	-
TGCGCCAGCAGCACGGGACTACAGAGCGAGCAGTACTTC	CASSTGLQSEQYF	TRBJ2-7	TRBD2	13	TRBV5-1	few
TGTGCCAGCAGCCAGGCTGACACAAGTCTAGGCTCACCCCTCCACTTT	CASSQADTSLGSPLHF	TRBJ1-6	-	16	TRBV4-2	-
TGTGCCAGCATCCTGACTAGCGGGAGGCACGATACGCAGTATTTT	CASILTSGRHDTQYF	TRBJ2-3	TRBD2	15	TRBV27	few
TGTGCCACCAGCAGAGATCCGGGAGACAGGGTTAACAATGAGCAGTTCTTC	CATSRDPGDRVNNEQFF	TRBJ2-1	-	17	TRBV15	-
TGTGCCAGCAGTGCTAACGTGGACAGGGGTGCGCAGTACTTC	CASSANVDRGAQYF	TRBJ2-7	TRBD1	14	TRBV2	-
TGTGCCAGCAGCTCTCTGGGATCTGAAAAACTGTTTTTT	CASSSLGSEKLFF	TRBJ1-4	-	13	TRBV3-1	-
TGCAGTGCCCCTCGCGGGACTAACTACAATGTGCAGTTCTTC	CSAPRGTNYNVQFF	TRBJ2-1	TRBD2	14	TRBV20-1	once
TGTGCCAGCAGCCAAAGGACAGGTATCTCCTACGAGCAGTACTTC	CASSQRTGISYEQYF	TRBJ2-7	TRBD1	15	TRBV3-1	-